One and the same sample provided the 24 T cell receptor beta chains below, sequenced in a study of CD8+CD57+ T cells in acquired aplastic anemia. Using genomic DNA as the template, TCR beta VDJ and CDR3 profiling was carried out. TCRdb reanalysed the reads using MiXCR and keeps one entry per CDR3 protein. The sample lists under 350,000 distinct CDR3 sequences, 55% to 60% occurring once. Sequenced material: sorted CD4+, CD8+, or CD8+CD57+ T cells (not recorded which) from PBMCs. These receptors were obtained from a human donor with severe aplastic anemia or a healthy control (not recorded which).

The DNA for the CDR3 is TGTGCCAGCAGTTTACGGGAATACACTGAAGCTTTCTTT. Translating gives CASSLREYTEAFF. The chain carries TRBV12-3 or TRBV12-4 and TRBJ1-1; D is uncertain. The ends were cut back, 2 bases at V and 3 bases at J, with 7 bases in the middle. The CDR3 consists of 13 residues.

The chain links TRBV7-2 to TRBJ1-6; D is unresolved. The V gene's germline CDR1 is SGHTA and CDR2 FQGNSA. CDR3 length: 14 amino acids. V shed 5 bases and J shed 7 bases, with 12 bases lying between them. CDR3 sequence: CASSIRRSNSPLHF. CDR3 in DNA: TGTGCCAGCAGCATACGGAGGTCCAATTCACCCCTCCACTTT.

This clonotype was detected ten times or more. The chain employs TRBV20-1 and TRBJ1-1; no clear D. The CDR3 is 11 amino acids. Germline loops: CDR1 DFQATT, CDR2 SNEGSKA (reference sequence). The V end was cut by 3 bases, the J end by 7 bases, with 9 bases between. The CDR3 loop is CSARFRNEAFF. The CDR3 DNA reads as TGCAGTGCTAGGTTCAGAAATGAAGCTTTCTTT.

This sequence joins TRBV19 and TRBJ2-3; D ambiguous. The CDR3 has 12 amino acids. Germline CDR1 and CDR2: LNHDA and SQIVND (reference sequence). With 9 bases removed from V and 6 bases from J, the gap between germline ends came to 13 bases. The CDR3 spells CASGVRRDTQYF. DNA of the CDR3: TGTGCCAGCGGAGTGAGACGGGATACGCAGTATTTT.

Of note for this clonotype: This may be a read error, as it is one base from a much larger clone. The chain is built from TRBV30 and TRBJ1-2; D gene ambiguous. This CDR3 spans 13 amino acids. Germline CDR1 is GTSNPN and CDR2 is SVGIG (reference sequence). Trimming shortened V by 4 bases and J by 2 bases, and 11 bases separated the two germline ends. The CDR3 loop is CAWKWLVNYGYTF. Written as DNA, the CDR3 is TGTGCCTGGAAGTGGCTGGTAAACTATGGCTACACCTTC.

The chain couples TRBV5-1 to TRBJ2-1; D is unclear. The CDR3 is 13 residues long. The V end was cut by 0 bases, the J end by 5 bases, with 6 bases between. Germline V CDR1 and CDR2: SGHRS, YFSETQ. The CDR3 is CASSLARNNEQFF. DNA of the CDR3: TGCGCCAGCAGCTTGGCCCGCAACAATGAGCAGTTCTTC.

The V gene is TRBV28, the J gene TRBJ2-3, with TRBD2 matching 9 bases. Germline CDR1 and CDR2: MDHEN and SYDVKM. V dropped 8 bases and J dropped 2; count of bases not matched to a gene: 8. This CDR3 is built from 15 residues. The CDR3 sequence is CASEGGGRDTDTQYF. The CDR3 bases are TGTGCCAGCGAGGGGGGCGGGAGGGACACAGATACGCAGTATTTT.

The chain couples TRBV20-1 to TRBJ2-5; 8 bases match TRBD1. The junction had 4 bases not matched to a gene; V was cut back by 2 bases and J by 2 bases. The CDR3 consists of 14 residues. The germline gives CDR1 DFQATT, CDR2 SNEGSKA (reference sequence). The CDR3 DNA is TGCAGTGCTAGAAAGGGGGACAGGCAAGAGACCCAGTACTTC. Protein sequence: CSARKGDRQETQYF.

The genes are TRBV20-1 and TRBJ2-5, with 8 nucleotides matching TRBD2. Germline lookup yields CDR1 DFQATT and CDR2 SNEGSKA (reference sequence). V was clipped by 0 bases and J by 5 bases; unmatched bases: 23. This CDR3 is 20 amino acids long. Here the CDR3 reads CSARDSWGSGKPRRGETQYF. The CDR3 nucleotides read TGCAGTGCTAGAGATTCTTGGGGTAGCGGGAAACCCCGTAGGGGCGAGACCCAGTACTTC.

The V gene is TRBV12-3 or TRBV12-4, the J gene TRBJ1-4; 7 bases map to TRBD1. This CDR3 comprises 14 residues. The CDR3, as DNA: TGTGCTAGTGGCAGAGACAGGGCCAATGAAAAACTGTTTTTT. It codes for CASGRDRANEKLFF.

The V call is TRBV7-8, the J call TRBJ2-7, with D tentatively TRBD1 (6 bases). The CDR3 totals 17 residues. Trimming took 5 bases from V and 4 from J, leaving 24 bases between them. Germline CDR1 reads SGHVS; CDR2 reads FQNEAQ. The DNA of the CDR3 is TGTGCCAGCAGCCAATTCGGACAGACCATCGGAAGTTACGAGCAGTACTTC. Its translation: CASSQFGQTIGSYEQYF.

In its sample, this clonotype was seen a few times. The chain combines TRBV10-3 with TRBJ1-6; 7 bases match TRBD1. The CDR3 covers 13 residues. V gave up 11 bases and J gave up 3 bases; unmatched junction bases: 4. Germline CDR1 and CDR2: ENHRY and SYGVKD. CDR3 in amino acids: CAGRTGYNSPLHF. CDR3 sequence (DNA): TGTGCCGGCCGGACAGGCTATAATTCACCCCTCCACTTT.

This clonotype is a singleton in its sample. This chain connects TRBV20-1 to TRBJ2-7; D gene uncertain. Trimming shortened V by 5 bases and J by 2 bases, and 10 bases separated the two germline ends. Germline assignment: CDR1 DFQATT and CDR2 SNEGSKA (reference sequence). This CDR3 has 12 amino acids. The CDR3 reads CSAGPGPYEQYF. In DNA form, the CDR3 reads TGCAGTGCTGGTCCTGGGCCCTACGAGCAGTACTTC.

V usage is TRBV7-2 and J usage is TRBJ1-3; D perhaps matches TRBD1 (5 bases). The V and J ends lost 2 bases and 7 bases respectively, with 9 bases between them. CDR3 length: 13 residues. Germline loops: CDR1 SGHTA, CDR2 FQGNSA. The DNA of the CDR3 is TGTGCCAGCAGCTTATCAGGGATGAACACCATATATTTT. It specifies CASSLSGMNTIYF.

Concerning this clonotype: One base away lies a much larger clone, so this may be a sequencing read error. This sequence joins TRBV5-6 and TRBJ2-7, with TRBD2 identical over 9 bases. The V segment lost 2 bases and the J segment 7 bases; nucleotides outside the gene matches: 10. CDR1 is SGHDT and CDR2 is YYEEEE in the germline V gene. The CDR3 runs 15 residues. The CDR3 protein is CASSFGTSNINEQYF. The CDR3 DNA reads TGTGCCAGCAGCTTTGGGACTAGCAATATCAATGAGCAGTACTTC. The full variable domain, its missing parts supplied by reference TRBV5-6 and TRBJ2-7, is DAGVTQSPTHLIKTRGQQVTLRCSPKSGHDTVSWYQQALGQGPQFIFQYYEEEERQRGNFPDRFSGHQFPNYSSELNVNALLLGDSALYLCASSFGTSNINEQYFGPGTRLTVT.

CDR3 protein: CASTPGLAGTYNEQFF. CDR3 nucleotides: TGCGCCAGCACCCCTGGCCTAGCGGGAACCTACAATGAGCAGTTCTTC. The chain is built from TRBV10-1 and TRBJ2-1; 9 bases match TRBD2. V trimming: 7 bases; J trimming: 2 bases; junction bases outside the gene matches: 9. CDR3 length: 16 residues. CDR1 and CDR2 from the germline V gene are WNHNN and SYGVQD (reference sequence).

J is TRBJ1-2 and V is TRBV7-2, with D perhaps matching TRBD1 (5 bases). CDR3 size: 15 residues. V was pared by 1 base and J by 2 bases, with 11 bases between. The V gene's germline CDR1 is SGHTA and CDR2 FQGNSA. The CDR3 loop reads CASSLGNRLNYGYTF. The CDR3 nucleotides read TGTGCCAGCAGCTTAGGGAACAGGCTAAACTATGGCTACACCTTC.

In its sample, this clonotype was seen once. CDR3 bases: TGCGCCAGCATTGTGCAGGCTGGTAGAGGTTACGAGCAGTACTTC. Translation gives CASIVQAGRGYEQYF. The V and J genes are TRBV4-1 and TRBJ2-7; unclear D gene. With 7 bases removed from V and 4 bases from J, the gap between germline ends came to 20 bases. CDR1 and CDR2 (germline): MGHRA, YSYEKL. The CDR3 runs to 15 residues.

This clonotype was seen once. The chain links TRBV15 to TRBJ2-1; D is unresolved. V dropped 1 base and J dropped 4 bases, with 17 bases sitting between them. Germline V gene sequence: CDR1 LNHNV, CDR2 YYDKDF (reference sequence). The CDR3 extends over 17 amino acids. CDR3 in amino acids: CATSRGSLVGPYNEQFF. CDR3 nucleotides: TGTGCCACCAGCAGAGGAAGTCTAGTGGGCCCTTACAATGAGCAGTTCTTC.

Of note for this clonotype: Being one base from a much bigger clone, this may be a read error. V is TRBV5-1 and J is TRBJ1-4; TRBD1 aligns across 8 bases. The germline CDR1 and CDR2 sequences are SGHRS and YFSETQ. The CDR3 consists of 16 residues. CDR3 nucleotide sequence: TGCGCCAGCAGCACGGGCGACAGGGGAACTAATGAAAAACTGGTTTTT. Translated: CASSTGDRGTNEKLVF.

This clonotype occurred many times. The chain couples TRBV14 to TRBJ1-4; D is perhaps TRBD1 (6 bases). This CDR3 comprises 13 residues. V was pared by 5 bases and J by 8 bases, with 12 bases between. Germline V lookup: CDR1 SGHDN, CDR2 FVKESK. CDR3 DNA: TGTGCCAGCAGCTTCCACAGGGAAGAAAAACTGTTTTTT. Residues: CASSFHREEKLFF.

This clonotype has more than one count but fewer than ten. The chain employs TRBV7-9 and TRBJ2-5; 7 bases match TRBD1. Germline V gene sequence: CDR1 SEHNR, CDR2 FQNEAQ (reference sequence). This CDR3 spans 17 amino acids. The ends lost 5 bases at V and 3 bases at J; junction bases unmatched: 15. The CDR3 region is CASSPTQDRQRKETQYF. The CDR3 DNA reads as TGTGCCAGCAGCCCAACCCAGGACAGGCAGAGGAAAGAGACCCAGTACTTC.

This chain joins TRBV2 and TRBJ1-5; D gene unclear. V lost 1 base and J 2 bases, leaving 9 bases between the germline ends. The CDR3 totals 15 residues. CDR1 and CDR2 from the germline V gene are SNHLY and FYNNEI. CDR3 residues: CASSEGWGGNQPQHF. DNA for the CDR3: TGTGCCAGCAGTGAAGGGTGGGGAGGCAATCAGCCCCAGCATTTT. Supplemented by reference TRBV2 and TRBJ1-5, the full variable domain reads EPEVTQTPSHQVTQMGQEVILRCVPISNHLYFYWYRQILGQKVEFLVSFYNNEISEKSEIFDDQFSVERPDGSNFTLKIRSTKLEDSAMYFCASSEGWGGNQPQHFGDGTRLSIL.

This clonotype has ten or more counts. The chain has TRBV5-1 and TRBJ2-3; 12 bases map to TRBD2. J gave up 5 bases and V 0 bases, and 7 bases lay outside the gene matches. There are 17 residues in the CDR3. Germline V CDR1 and CDR2: SGHRS, YFSETQ. The CDR3 is CASSLASLAGGRDTQYF. CDR3 DNA: TGCGCCAGCAGCTTGGCCTCACTAGCGGGGGGACGAGATACGCAGTATTTT.